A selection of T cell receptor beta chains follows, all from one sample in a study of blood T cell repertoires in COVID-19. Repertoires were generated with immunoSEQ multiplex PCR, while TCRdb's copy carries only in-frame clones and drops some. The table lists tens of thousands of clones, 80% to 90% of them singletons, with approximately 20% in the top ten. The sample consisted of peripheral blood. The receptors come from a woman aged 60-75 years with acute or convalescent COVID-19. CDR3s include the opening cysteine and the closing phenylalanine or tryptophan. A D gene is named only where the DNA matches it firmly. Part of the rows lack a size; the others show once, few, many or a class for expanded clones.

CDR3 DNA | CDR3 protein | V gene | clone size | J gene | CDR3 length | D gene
TGTGCCAGCACTCCAACAGGGGGCTGGGGCAATCAGCCCCAGCATTTT | CASTPTGGWGNQPQHF | TRBV28 | few | TRBJ1-5 | 16 | TRBD1
TGTGCCAGCAGCTTGGCTAGCGGGGGGGCCCAAGAGACCCAGTACTTC | CASSLASGGAQETQYF | TRBV5-4 | few | TRBJ2-5 | 16 | TRBD2
TGCGCCACAGGGACCTCCTCAGGCTCGGCCAACGTCCTGACTTTC | CATGTSSGSANVLTF | TRBV29-1 | NA | TRBJ2-6 | 15 | NA
TGTGCCAGTAGTCAGACAGGGGGGTCCTACGAGCAGTACTTC | CASSQTGGSYEQYF | TRBV19 | NA | TRBJ2-7 | 14 | TRBD1
TGCAGTGCTAGTCTAGCGGCCTCCTACGAGCAGTACTTC | CSASLAASYEQYF | TRBV20-1 | NA | TRBJ2-7 | 13 | TRBD2
TGTGCCAGCAGCTTAATAAGTGGGAGCTCTGGGGCCAACGTCCTGACTTTC | CASSLISGSSGANVLTF | TRBV7-2 | NA | TRBJ2-6 | 17 | NA
TGTGCCAGCAGTTCAATCCGGGACAGCCAAGAGACCCAGTACTTC | CASSSIRDSQETQYF | TRBV5-4 | NA | TRBJ2-5 | 15 | TRBD1
TGTGCTAGCAGCTTACGGCCCGGGACAGGGGGTTTACGAGAGACCCAGTACTTC | CASSLRPGTGGLRETQYF | TRBV7-7 | NA | TRBJ2-5 | 18 | TRBD1
TGTGCCAGCAGCTTCCTATGGGAGACCCAGTACTTC | CASSFLWETQYF | TRBV5-5 | NA | TRBJ2-5 | 12 | NA
TGTGCCTGGAGTGTCGGGACAGGAGACTACACCTTC | CAWSVGTGDYTF | TRBV30 | NA | TRBJ1-2 | 12 | TRBD1
TGCAGCGTTGAAGCGACCGAGGCTAGGCCCTACGAGCAGTACTTC | CSVEATEARPYEQYF | TRBV29-1 | NA | TRBJ2-7 | 15 | NA
TGTGCCAGTAGTATTGGATACCGGGACAGGGGATACGAGCAGTACTTC | CASSIGYRDRGYEQYF | TRBV19 | NA | TRBJ2-7 | 16 | TRBD1
TGTGCCAGCTCCCCCGGGGAGGAAAACTATGGCTACACCTTC | CASSPGEENYGYTF | TRBV18 | NA | TRBJ1-2 | 14 | NA